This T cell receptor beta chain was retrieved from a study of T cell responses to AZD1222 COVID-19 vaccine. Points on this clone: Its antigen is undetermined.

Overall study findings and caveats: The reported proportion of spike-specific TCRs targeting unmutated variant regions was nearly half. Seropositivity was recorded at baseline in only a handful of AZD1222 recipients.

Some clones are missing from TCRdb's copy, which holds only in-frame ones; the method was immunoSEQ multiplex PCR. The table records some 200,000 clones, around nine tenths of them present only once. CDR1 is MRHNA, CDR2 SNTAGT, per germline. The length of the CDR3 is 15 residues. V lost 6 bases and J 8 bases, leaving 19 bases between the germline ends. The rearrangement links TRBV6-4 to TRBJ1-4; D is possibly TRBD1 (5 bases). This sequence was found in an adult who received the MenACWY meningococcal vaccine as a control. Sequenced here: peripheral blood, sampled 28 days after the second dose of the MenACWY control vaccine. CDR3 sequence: CASSPRGRDGEKLFF. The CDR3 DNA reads TGTGCCAGCAGCCCACGGGGCAGGGATGGCGAAAAACTGTTTTTT.